This passage covers 4 T cell receptor beta chains from one sample sequenced in a study of T cells in Graves' hyperthyroidism and ophthalmopathy. Researchers took RNA transcripts and amplified the TCR beta CDR3 regions from them. Initially, a first-round RT-PCR of the TCR CDR3 employed the HTBI primer set. Using its own MiXCR run on the multiplex PCR reads, TCRdb lists one record per CDR3 protein. This sample has about 400,000 distinct CDR3 sequences, with roughly 13% found just once. Material for sequencing was blood. Receptors were obtained from a woman younger than 30 with Graves' hyperthyroidism.

This clonotype has at least ten counts. The chain has TRBV29-1 and TRBJ1-1; D not resolved. Germline V gene data show CDR1 as SQVTM and CDR2 as ANQGSEA. Trimming took off 0 bases at V and 10 bases at J, with 12 bases between the two ends. This CDR3 is built from 12 residues. CDR3 DNA: TGCAGCGTTGAAGATTTAGGACTAGGAGCTTTCTTT. This sequence encodes CSVEDLGLGAFF.

This clonotype was seen many times. V gene TRBV7-2 combines with J gene TRBJ2-5; TRBD2 might be the D (6 bases). The CDR3 is made up of 15 amino acids. V was pared by 1 base and J by 4 bases, with 13 bases between. Germline-derived CDR1 and CDR2 are SGHTA and FQGNSA. This chain's CDR3 is CASSLVSTAGETQYF. The CDR3 region has the DNA TGTGCCAGCAGCTTAGTATCTACAGCGGGAGAGACCCAGTACTTC.

In this sample, this clonotype turned up a few times. The gene calls are TRBV4-1 and TRBJ2-5; possible D gene TRBD1, 5 bases. With 1 base removed from V and 2 bases from J, the gap between germline ends came to 11 bases. The CDR3 spans 15 residues. CDR1 and CDR2 from the germline V gene are MGHRA and YSYEKL. The CDR3 region is CASSQVGAQQETQYF. In DNA form, the CDR3 reads TGCGCCAGCAGCCAAGTAGGGGCACAACAAGAGACCCAGTACTTC.

This clonotype was recorded a few times. This rearrangement joins TRBV11-2 to TRBJ2-7; 9 bases fit TRBD1. CDR3 length: 15 residues. The ends lost 1 base at V and 3 bases at J; junction bases unmatched: 4. Germline V CDR1 and CDR2: SGHAT, FQNNGV. CDR3 sequence reads: CASSLVGTGYYEQYF. DNA of the CDR3: TGTGCCAGCAGCTTAGTCGGGACAGGGTACTACGAGCAGTACTTC.